This TCR beta chain originates from a study of shared clonotypes between healthy human individuals. The protocol was immunoSEQ multiplex PCR, while the TCRdb copy is restricted to in-frame clones and leaves out a portion. The sample records some 380,000 clones, about 96% being singletons. The CDR3 sequence is 14 residues long. The V end lost 0 bases, the J end lost 3 bases, and 8 bases lay between the germline ends. Germline CDR1 is SGHNT and CDR2 is YENEEA. This clone was counted once. What was sequenced was memory CD8+ T cells sorted from blood. The subset denotes: CD45RO+ cells pooled with CCR7-negative TemRA cells. This chain connects TRBV11-3 to TRBJ1-2; TRBD1 might be the D (6 bases). This TCR was recovered from a man aged 25-45 years in good health. Here the CDR3 reads CASSLEGADYGYTF. The DNA of the CDR3 is TGTGCCAGCAGCTTAGAGGGGGCAGACTATGGCTACACCTTC.